The clone carrying this T cell receptor (beta chain) showed up just a few times. Its antigen is unknown. The data originate from a study of T cell responses to AZD1222 COVID-19 vaccine. Study overall: Second doses at about 4 or about 12 weeks were pooled.

Profiling relied on immunoSEQ multiplex PCR, and the TCRdb table lists in-frame clones only, not all of them. The repertoire has some 130,000 clones, around 90% of them found once; the top ten carry around 2.8%. Study observations and caveats: The reported proportion of spike-specific TCRs targeting unmutated variant regions was nearly half. At baseline, seropositivity was found in only six or seven AZD1222 recipients. Spike-specific TCR breadth rose after two AZD1222 doses, and depth rose as well.

Per the germline V gene, CDR1 is KGHSH and CDR2 is LQKENI. With 2 bases removed from V and 3 bases from J, the gap between germline ends came to 11 bases. CDR3 length equals 14 residues. This TCR was sampled from an adult in good health. V gene TRBV18 combines with J gene TRBJ2-7, with a possible D match to TRBD2 (5 bases). Sequenced here: peripheral blood, sampled on day 0 of AZD1222 vaccination. CDR3 region: CASSPRQRSYEQYF. The CDR3 DNA reads as TGTGCCAGCTCACCAAGGCAGCGGAGCTACGAGCAGTACTTC.